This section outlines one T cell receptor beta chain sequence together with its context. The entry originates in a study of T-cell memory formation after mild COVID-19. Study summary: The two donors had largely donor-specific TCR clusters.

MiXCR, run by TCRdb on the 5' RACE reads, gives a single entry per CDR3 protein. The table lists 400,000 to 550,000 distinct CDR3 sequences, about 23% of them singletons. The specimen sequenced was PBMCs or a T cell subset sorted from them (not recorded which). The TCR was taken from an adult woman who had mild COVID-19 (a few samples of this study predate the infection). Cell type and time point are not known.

The CDR3 loop reads CSVEWGDGITDTQYF. The CDR3 nucleotides are TGCAGCGTTGAGTGGGGAGACGGAATCACAGATACGCAGTATTTT. The chain uses TRBV29-1 and TRBJ2-3, with D perhaps matching TRBD2 (5 bases). There are 15 residues in the CDR3. CDR1 and CDR2 from the germline V gene are SQVTM and ANQGSEA. Deletions cut 3 bases from V and 2 bases from J, with 15 bases between.